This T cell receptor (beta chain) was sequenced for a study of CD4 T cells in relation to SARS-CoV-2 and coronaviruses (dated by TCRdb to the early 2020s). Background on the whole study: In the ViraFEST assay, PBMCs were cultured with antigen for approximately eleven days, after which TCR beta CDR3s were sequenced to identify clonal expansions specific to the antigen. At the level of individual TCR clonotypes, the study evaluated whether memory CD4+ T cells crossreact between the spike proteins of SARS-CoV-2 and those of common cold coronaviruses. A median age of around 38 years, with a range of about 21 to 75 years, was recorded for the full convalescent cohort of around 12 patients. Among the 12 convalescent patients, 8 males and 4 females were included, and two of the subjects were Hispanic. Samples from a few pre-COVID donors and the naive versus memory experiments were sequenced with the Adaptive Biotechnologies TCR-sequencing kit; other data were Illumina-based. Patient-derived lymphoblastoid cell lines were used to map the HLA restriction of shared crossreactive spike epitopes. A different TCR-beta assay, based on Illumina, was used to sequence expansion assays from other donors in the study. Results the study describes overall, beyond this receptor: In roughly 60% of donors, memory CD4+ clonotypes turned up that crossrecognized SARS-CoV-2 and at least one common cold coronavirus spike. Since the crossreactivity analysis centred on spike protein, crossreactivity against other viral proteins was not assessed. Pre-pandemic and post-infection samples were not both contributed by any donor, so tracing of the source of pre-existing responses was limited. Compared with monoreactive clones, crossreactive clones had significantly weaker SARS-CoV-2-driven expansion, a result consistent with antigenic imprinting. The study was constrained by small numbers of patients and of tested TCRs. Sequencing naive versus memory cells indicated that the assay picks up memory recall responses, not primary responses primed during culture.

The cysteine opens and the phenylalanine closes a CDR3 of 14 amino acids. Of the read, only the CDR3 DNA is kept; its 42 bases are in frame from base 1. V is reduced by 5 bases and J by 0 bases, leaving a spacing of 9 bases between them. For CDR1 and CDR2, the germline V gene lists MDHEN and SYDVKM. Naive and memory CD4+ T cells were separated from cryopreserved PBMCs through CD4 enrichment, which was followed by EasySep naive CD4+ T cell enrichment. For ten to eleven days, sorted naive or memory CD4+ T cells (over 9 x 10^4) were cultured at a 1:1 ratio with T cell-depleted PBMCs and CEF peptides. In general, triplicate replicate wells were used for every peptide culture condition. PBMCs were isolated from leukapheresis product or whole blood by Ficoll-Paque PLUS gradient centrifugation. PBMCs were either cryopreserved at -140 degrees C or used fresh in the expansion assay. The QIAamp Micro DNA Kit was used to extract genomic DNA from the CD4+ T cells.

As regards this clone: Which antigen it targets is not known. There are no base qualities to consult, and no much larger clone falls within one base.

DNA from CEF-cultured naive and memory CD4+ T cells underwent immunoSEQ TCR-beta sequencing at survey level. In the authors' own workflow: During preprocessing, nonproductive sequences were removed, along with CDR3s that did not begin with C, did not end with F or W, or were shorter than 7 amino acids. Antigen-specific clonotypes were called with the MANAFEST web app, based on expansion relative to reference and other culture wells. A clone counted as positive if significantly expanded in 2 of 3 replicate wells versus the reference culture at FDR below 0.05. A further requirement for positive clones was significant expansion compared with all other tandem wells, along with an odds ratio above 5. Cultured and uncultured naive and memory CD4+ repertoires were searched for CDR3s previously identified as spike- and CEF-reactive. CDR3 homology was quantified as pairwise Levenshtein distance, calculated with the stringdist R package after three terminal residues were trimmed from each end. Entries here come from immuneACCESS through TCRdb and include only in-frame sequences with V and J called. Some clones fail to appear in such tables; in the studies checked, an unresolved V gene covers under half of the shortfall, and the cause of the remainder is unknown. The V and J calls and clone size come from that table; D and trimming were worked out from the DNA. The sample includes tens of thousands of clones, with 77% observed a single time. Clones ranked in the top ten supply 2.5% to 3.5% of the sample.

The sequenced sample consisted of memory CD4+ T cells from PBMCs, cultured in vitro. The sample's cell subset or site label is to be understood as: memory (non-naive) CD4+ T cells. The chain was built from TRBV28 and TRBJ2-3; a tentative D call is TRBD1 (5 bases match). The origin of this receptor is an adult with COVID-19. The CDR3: CASSQQGSTDTQYF. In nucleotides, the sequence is TGTGCCAGCAGTCAGCAGGGTAGCACAGATACGCAGTATTTT.